The rows below give T cell receptor beta chains drawn from one sample of a study of T cells in Graves' hyperthyroidism and ophthalmopathy. TCRdb passed the multiplex PCR reads through MiXCR, listing each CDR3 protein once. The sample records over 200,000 distinct CDR3 sequences, approximately 16% being singletons. Input material: blood. The receptors originated from a man aged 40-55 years with Graves' hyperthyroidism. Both conserved end residues are part of each CDR3. The D gene is left open where the match is weak. Only some rows state a clone size, as once, few, many or a class for expanded clones.

v_call	clone_size	d_call	j_call	cdr3_aa	cdr3_nt
TRBV18	few	NA	TRBJ2-6	CASSPPYGSGANVLTF	TGTGCCAGCTCACCGCCCTATGGCTCTGGGGCCAACGTCCTGACTTTC
TRBV28	many	NA	TRBJ2-5	CASSQPGPFQETQYF	TGTGCCAGCAGTCAACCGGGACCGTTTCAAGAGACCCAGTACTTC
TRBV6-1	many	TRBD1	TRBJ1-2	CASSEVDRGIYGYTF	TGTGCCAGCAGTGAAGTAGACAGGGGAATCTATGGCTACACCTTC
TRBV9	many	NA	TRBJ1-2	CASSVSSGTENYGYTF	TGTGCCAGCAGCGTCTCGTCAGGCACCGAGAACTATGGCTACACCTTC
TRBV29-1	many	TRBD1	TRBJ1-1	CSALGQVNTEAFF	TGCAGCGCCCTAGGACAGGTGAACACTGAAGCTTTCTTT
TRBV30	many	TRBD1	TRBJ2-6	CASRTGPNVLTF	TGTGCCTCACGGACAGGGCCCAACGTCCTGACTTTC
TRBV28	many	NA	TRBJ2-3	CASRRRGWTDTQYF	TGTGCCAGCAGGCGACGGGGCTGGACAGATACGCAGTATTTT
TRBV14	few	NA	TRBJ2-5	CASSQWRQAWETQYF	TGTGCCAGCAGCCAATGGAGACAGGCGTGGGAGACCCAGTACTTC
TRBV28	NA	TRBD1	TRBJ1-5	CASSSSRTGSNQPQHF	TGTGCCAGCAGCAGCTCTCGGACAGGGTCGAATCAGCCCCAGCATTTT
TRBV28	many	NA	TRBJ2-1	CASSSIDRLTTISGEQFF	TGTGCCAGCAGTTCGATTGACAGGTTAACTACGATTTCGGGTGAGCAGTTCTTC
TRBV14	few	NA	TRBJ1-3	CASSQVGADGNTIYF	TGTGCCAGCAGCCAAGTCGGTGCGGACGGAAACACCATATATTTT
TRBV28	NA	TRBD1	TRBJ1-2	CASSGTGRYGYTF	TGTGCCAGCAGCGGGACAGGGAGATATGGCTACACCTTC
TRBV15	many	TRBD2	TRBJ2-5	CATSRGGTSGAGETQYF	TGTGCCACCAGCAGAGGTGGGACTAGCGGGGCCGGGGAGACCCAGTACTTC
TRBV6-1	once	NA	TRBJ2-3	CATQRGGKSDTQYF	TGTGCCACCCAGCGAGGGGGGAAATCAGATACGCAGTATTTT
TRBV3-1	NA	NA	TRBJ2-2	CASSPLSTGELFF	TGTGCCAGCAGTCCCCTGAGCACCGGGGAGCTGTTTTTT
TRBV28	few	TRBD1	TRBJ2-7	CASSEAGTGGYEQYF	TGTGCCAGCAGTGAGGCCGGGACAGGGGGCTACGAGCAGTACTTC
TRBV11-1	many	NA	TRBJ2-7	CASSLARDTYEQYF	TGTGCCAGCAGCTTAGCGCGGGACACCTACGAGCAGTACTTC
TRBV5-1	many	NA	TRBJ2-1	CASSLVQGNNEQFF	TGCGCCAGCAGCTTGGTTCAGGGTAACAATGAGCAGTTCTTC
TRBV18	NA	NA	TRBJ2-5	CASSPPVREDFGETQYF	TGTGCCAGCTCACCACCAGTCAGGGAGGATTTTGGAGAGACCCAGTACTTC
TRBV11-2	many	NA	TRBJ1-6	CASSSPRSYNSPLHF	TGTGCCAGCAGCTCCCCCCGCTCCTATAATTCACCCCTCCACTTT
TRBV18	many	NA	TRBJ1-1	CASSPPSVSRAEAFF	TGTGCCAGCTCACCACCCTCCGTGTCCCGGGCTGAAGCTTTCTTT
TRBV28	many	NA	TRBJ2-6	CASSLPAGRDGSGANVLTF	TGTGCCAGCAGTTTACCCGCGGGAAGGGATGGGTCTGGGGCCAACGTCCTGACTTTC
TRBV30	few	NA	TRBJ2-6	CAWSAPNSGANVLTF	TGTGCCTGGAGTGCGCCAAACTCTGGGGCCAACGTCCTGACTTTC
TRBV2	many	NA	TRBJ1-3	CASSGDISGNTIYF	TGTGCCAGCAGCGGGGATATCTCTGGAAACACCATATATTTT
TRBV20-1	many	NA	TRBJ1-2	CSARDPMGYGYTF	TGCAGTGCTAGAGACCCCATGGGGTATGGCTACACCTTC
TRBV7-8	many	TRBD1	TRBJ1-6	CASSLGQGAILGSYNSPLHF	TGTGCCAGCAGCCTCGGACAGGGGGCGATCCTTGGCTCCTATAATTCACCCCTCCACTTT
TRBV27	few	NA	TRBJ2-7	CASAGPTTGEQYF	TGTGCCAGCGCCGGACCTACTACGGGCGAGCAGTACTTC
TRBV28	many	NA	TRBJ1-4	CASSSRMRATAEKLFF	TGTGCCAGCAGTAGCCGGATGAGAGCGACAGCTGAAAAACTGTTTTTT
TRBV7-8	many	NA	TRBJ1-1	CASSLEANLGDEAFF	TGTGCCAGCAGCTTAGAGGCGAACCTCGGGGATGAAGCTTTCTTT
TRBV7-2	many	NA	TRBJ2-3	CASSPPGLGDTQYF	TGTGCCAGCAGCCCCCCGGGGCTGGGGGATACGCAGTATTTT
TRBV27	few	TRBD1	TRBJ1-6	CASRLNRGESPLHF	TGTGCCAGCAGATTAAACAGGGGAGAGTCACCCCTCCACTTT
TRBV12-3/TRBV12-4	many	TRBD1	TRBJ2-7	CASSLGQPSSYEQYF	TGTGCCAGCAGTTTGGGACAGCCTAGCTCCTACGAGCAGTACTTC
TRBV5-1	NA	TRBD2	TRBJ2-5	CASSRLAAGSTQYF	TGCGCCAGCAGCAGACTAGCCGCTGGGTCGACCCAGTACTTC
TRBV5-1	many	TRBD1	TRBJ1-2	CASSRDSDYGYTF	TGCGCCAGCAGTCGGGACAGTGATTATGGCTACACCTTC
TRBV19	few	NA	TRBJ1-1	CASSNRHDTEAFF	TGTGCCAGTAGCAACAGGCATGACACTGAAGCTTTCTTT
TRBV4-1	NA	NA	TRBJ2-1	CASSQVIGLLQFF	TGCGCCAGCAGCCAAGTTATTGGACTATTGCAGTTCTTC
TRBV28	many	NA	TRBJ1-2	CASRPGDLRDGYTF	TGTGCCAGCAGGCCGGGGGACCTTAGGGATGGCTACACCTTC
TRBV3-2	NA	NA	TRBJ2-3	CASSQDSGASYTDTQYF	TGTGCCAGCAGCCAAGATAGCGGGGCTTCCTACACAGATACGCAGTATTTT
TRBV7-9	NA	TRBD1	TRBJ1-2	CASSLLGTENYGYTF	TGTGCCAGCAGCTTACTCGGGACAGAGAATTATGGCTACACCTTC
TRBV20-1	NA	TRBD1	TRBJ1-6	CSAAGTGLSPLHF	TGCAGTGCTGCCGGGACAGGGCTTTCACCCCTCCACTTT
TRBV28	many	NA	TRBJ2-7	CASSPPLTEQYF	TGTGCCAGCAGTCCACCCCTCACCGAGCAGTACTTC
TRBV28	many	NA	TRBJ2-5	CASNTRQGLEETQYF	TGTGCCAGCAACACTAGACAGGGACTAGAAGAGACCCAGTACTTC
TRBV20-1	once	NA	TRBJ1-6	CSAGDPYNSPLHF	TGCAGTGCCGGGGACCCCTATAATTCACCCCTCCACTTT
TRBV7-6	many	NA	TRBJ2-7	CASSRGSQYEQYF	TGTGCCAGCAGCCGAGGGAGTCAATACGAGCAGTACTTC
TRBV7-9	few	NA	TRBJ1-4	CASSLQGRNQEKLFF	TGTGCCAGCAGCTTACAGGGCCGGAATCAAGAAAAACTGTTTTTT
TRBV19	NA	TRBD2	TRBJ2-1	CASSGTGLADSYNEQFF	TGTGCCAGTAGTGGAACCGGACTAGCGGATTCCTACAATGAGCAGTTCTTC
TRBV2	many	NA	TRBJ2-7	CASSEATYEQYF	TGTGCCAGCAGTGAAGCTACCTACGAGCAGTACTTC
TRBV7-9	NA	NA	TRBJ2-2	CASSSFLGNTGELFF	TGTGCCAGCAGCTCCTTCCTGGGGAATACCGGGGAGCTGTTTTTT
TRBV10-3	many	NA	TRBJ2-5	CAISEVAKRETQYF	TGTGCCATCAGTGAAGTGGCCAAGAGGGAGACCCAGTACTTC